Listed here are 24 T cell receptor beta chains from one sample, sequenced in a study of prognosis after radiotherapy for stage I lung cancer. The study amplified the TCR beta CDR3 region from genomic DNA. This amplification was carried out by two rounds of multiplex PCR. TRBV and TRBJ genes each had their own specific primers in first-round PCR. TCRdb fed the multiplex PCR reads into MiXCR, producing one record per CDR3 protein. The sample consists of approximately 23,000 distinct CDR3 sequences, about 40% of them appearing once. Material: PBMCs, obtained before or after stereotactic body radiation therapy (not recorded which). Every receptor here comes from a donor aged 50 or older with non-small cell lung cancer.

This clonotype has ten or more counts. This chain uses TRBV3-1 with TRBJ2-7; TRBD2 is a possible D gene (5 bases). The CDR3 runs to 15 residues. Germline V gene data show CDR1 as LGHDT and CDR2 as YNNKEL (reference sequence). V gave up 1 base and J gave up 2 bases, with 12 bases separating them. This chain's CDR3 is CASSQGPTGTYEQYF. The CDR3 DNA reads TGTGCCAGCAGCCAAGGACCCACGGGGACCTACGAGCAGTACTTC.

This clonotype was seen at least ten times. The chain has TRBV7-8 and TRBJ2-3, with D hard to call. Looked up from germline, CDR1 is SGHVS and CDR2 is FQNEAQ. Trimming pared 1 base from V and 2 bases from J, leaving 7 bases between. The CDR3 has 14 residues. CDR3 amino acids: CASSLVRPTDTQYF. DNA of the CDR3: TGTGCCAGCAGCTTAGTGAGGCCCACAGATACGCAGTATTTT.

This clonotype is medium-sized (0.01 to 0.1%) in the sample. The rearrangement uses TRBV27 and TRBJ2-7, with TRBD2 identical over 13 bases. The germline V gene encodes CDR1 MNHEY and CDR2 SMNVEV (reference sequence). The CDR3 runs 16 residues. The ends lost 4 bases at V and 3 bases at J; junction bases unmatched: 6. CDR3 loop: CASSSKTSGRLYEQYF. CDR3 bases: TGTGCCAGCAGTTCTAAGACTAGCGGGAGGCTCTACGAGCAGTACTTC.

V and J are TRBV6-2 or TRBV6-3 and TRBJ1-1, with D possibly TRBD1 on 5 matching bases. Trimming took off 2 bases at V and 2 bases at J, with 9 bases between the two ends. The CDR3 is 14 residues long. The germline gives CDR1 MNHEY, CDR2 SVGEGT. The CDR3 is CASSYDSENTEAFF. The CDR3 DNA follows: TGTGCCAGCAGTTACGACAGCGAAAACACTGAAGCTTTCTTT.

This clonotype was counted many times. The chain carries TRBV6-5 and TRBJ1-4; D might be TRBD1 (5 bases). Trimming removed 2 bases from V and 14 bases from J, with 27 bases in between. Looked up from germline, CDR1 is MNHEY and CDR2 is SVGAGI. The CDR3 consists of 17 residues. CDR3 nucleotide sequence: TGTGCCAGCAGTTACCCAGAGACAGAGCCTACAATGAAAAGCCTGTTTTTT. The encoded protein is CASSYPETEPTMKSLFF.

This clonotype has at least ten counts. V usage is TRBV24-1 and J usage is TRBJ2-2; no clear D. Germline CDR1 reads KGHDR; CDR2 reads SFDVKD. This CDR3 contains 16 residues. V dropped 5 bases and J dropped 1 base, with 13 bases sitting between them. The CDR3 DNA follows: TGTGCCACCAGTGCGATCCCTCCCAAGAACACCGGGGAGCTGTTTTTT. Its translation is CATSAIPPKNTGELFF.

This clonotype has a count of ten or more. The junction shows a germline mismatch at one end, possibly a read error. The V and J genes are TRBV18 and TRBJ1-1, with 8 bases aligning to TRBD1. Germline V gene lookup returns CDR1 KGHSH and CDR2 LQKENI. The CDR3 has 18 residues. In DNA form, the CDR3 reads TGTGCCAGCTCACCTCACACCCCCTTGGACAGGGAGAGCACTAAAGCTTTCTTT. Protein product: CASSPHTPLDRESTKAFF.

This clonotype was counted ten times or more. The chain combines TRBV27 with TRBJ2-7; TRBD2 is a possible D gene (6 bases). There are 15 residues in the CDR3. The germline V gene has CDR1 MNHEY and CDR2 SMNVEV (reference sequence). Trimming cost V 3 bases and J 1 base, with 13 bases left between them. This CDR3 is CASSLSPGTSYEQYF. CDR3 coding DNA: TGTGCCAGCAGTTTGTCGCCAGGGACTTCCTACGAGCAGTACTTC.

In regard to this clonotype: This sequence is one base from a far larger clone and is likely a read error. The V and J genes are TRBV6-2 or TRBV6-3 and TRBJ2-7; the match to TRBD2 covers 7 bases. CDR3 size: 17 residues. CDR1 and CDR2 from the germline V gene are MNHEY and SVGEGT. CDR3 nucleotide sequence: TGTGCCAGCAGTGACTCAGTGACTAGCTGTGCCCCCTACGAGCAGTACTTC. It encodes CASSDSVTSCAPYEQYF.

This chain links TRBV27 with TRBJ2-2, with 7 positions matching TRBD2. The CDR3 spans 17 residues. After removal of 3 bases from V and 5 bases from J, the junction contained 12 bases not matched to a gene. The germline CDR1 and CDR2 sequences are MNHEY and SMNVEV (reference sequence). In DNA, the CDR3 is TGTGCCAGCAGTTTTAGGTTTACTAGCGTTATTACCGGGGAGCTGTTTTTT. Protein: CASSFRFTSVITGELFF.

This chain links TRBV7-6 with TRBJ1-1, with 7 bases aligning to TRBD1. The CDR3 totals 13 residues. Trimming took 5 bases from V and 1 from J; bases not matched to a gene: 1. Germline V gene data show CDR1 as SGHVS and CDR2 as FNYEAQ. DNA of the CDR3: TGTGCCAGCAGCCGGGACAGGAACACTGAAGCTTTCTTT. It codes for CASSRDRNTEAFF. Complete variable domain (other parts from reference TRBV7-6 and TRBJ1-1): GAGVSQSPRYKVTKRGQDVALRCDPISGHVSLYWYRQALGQGPEFLTYFNYEAQQDKSGLPNDRFSAERPEGSISTLTIQRTEQRDSAMYRCASSRDRNTEAFFGQGTRLTVV.

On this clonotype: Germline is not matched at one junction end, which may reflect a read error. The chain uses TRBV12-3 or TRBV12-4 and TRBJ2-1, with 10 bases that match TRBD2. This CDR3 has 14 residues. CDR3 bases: TGTGCCAGCAGTGGACTAGCGGTCCTCTATGAGCAGCTCTTC. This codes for CASSGLAVLYEQLF.

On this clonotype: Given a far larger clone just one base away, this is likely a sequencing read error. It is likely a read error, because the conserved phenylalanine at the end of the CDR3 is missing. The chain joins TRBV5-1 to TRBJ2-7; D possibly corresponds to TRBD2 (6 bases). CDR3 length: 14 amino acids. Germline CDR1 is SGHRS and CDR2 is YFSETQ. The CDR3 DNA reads TGTGCCAGCAGCTTAGCGGTATACAGATACGAGCAGTACTCC. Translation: CASSLAVYRYEQYS.

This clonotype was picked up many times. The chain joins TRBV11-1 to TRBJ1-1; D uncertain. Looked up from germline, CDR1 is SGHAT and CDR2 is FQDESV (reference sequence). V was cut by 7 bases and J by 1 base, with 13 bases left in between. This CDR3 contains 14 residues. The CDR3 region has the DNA TGTGCCAGCAATCTGGACCCGGCGAACACTGAAGCTTTCTTT. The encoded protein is CASNLDPANTEAFF.

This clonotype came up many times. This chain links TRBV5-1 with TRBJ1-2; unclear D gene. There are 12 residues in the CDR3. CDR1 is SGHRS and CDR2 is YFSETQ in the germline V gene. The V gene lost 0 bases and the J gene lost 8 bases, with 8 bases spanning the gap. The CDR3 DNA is TGCGCCAGCAGCTTGGACGGAAAGGGCTACACCTTC. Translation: CASSLDGKGYTF.

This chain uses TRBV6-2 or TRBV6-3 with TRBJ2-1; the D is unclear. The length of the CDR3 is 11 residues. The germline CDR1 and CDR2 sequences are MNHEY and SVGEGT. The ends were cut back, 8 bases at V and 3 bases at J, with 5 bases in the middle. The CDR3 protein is CASGIYNEQFF. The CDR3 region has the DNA TGTGCCAGCGGGATCTACAATGAGCAGTTCTTC.

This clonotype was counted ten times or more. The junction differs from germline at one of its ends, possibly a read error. The CDR3: CASSDSPGLVSHEQYF. The CDR3 nucleotides read TGTGCCAGCAGTGATTCTCCGGGACTAGTCTCCCACGAGCAGTACTTC. The rearrangement uses TRBV25-1 and TRBJ2-7; 8 nucleotides align to TRBD2. This CDR3 contains 16 residues. CDR1 and CDR2 (germline): MGHDK, SYGVNS.

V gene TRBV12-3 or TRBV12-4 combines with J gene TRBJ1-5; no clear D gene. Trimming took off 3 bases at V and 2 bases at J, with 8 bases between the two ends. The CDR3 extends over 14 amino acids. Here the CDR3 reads CASSLGICNQPQHF. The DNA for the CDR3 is TGTGCCAGCAGTTTGGGTATTTGCAATCAGCCCCAGCATTTT.

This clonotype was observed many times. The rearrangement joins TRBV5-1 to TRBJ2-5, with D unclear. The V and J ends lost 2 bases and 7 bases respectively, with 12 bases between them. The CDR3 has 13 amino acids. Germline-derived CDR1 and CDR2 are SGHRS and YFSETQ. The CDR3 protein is CASSFSTKGTQYF. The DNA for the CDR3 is TGCGCCAGCAGCTTTAGCACCAAAGGGACCCAGTACTTC.

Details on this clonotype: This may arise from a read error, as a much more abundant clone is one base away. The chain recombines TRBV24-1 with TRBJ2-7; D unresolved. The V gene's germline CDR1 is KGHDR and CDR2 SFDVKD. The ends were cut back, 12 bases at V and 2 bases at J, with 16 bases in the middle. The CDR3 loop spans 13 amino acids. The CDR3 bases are TGTGCCCTAGTCTCGCCCGTAACCTACGAGCAGTACTTC. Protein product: CALVSPVTYEQYF.

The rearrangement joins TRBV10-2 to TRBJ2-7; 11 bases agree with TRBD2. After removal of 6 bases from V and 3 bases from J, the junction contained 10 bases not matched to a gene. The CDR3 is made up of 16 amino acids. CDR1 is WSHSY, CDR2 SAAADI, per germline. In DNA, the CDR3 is TGCGCCAGCAGAACTGCCGGTACTAGCGGGAGCTACGAGCAGTACTTC. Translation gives CASRTAGTSGSYEQYF.

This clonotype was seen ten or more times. CDR3 in DNA: TGCGCCAGCAGCCAACGACCCTCACCAGGGGCTACTAATGAAAAACTGTTTTTT. Translated: CASSQRPSPGATNEKLFF. The gene calls are TRBV4-3 and TRBJ1-4; TRBD1 might be the D (6 bases). The CDR3 runs to 18 residues. Germline CDR1 reads LGHNA; CDR2 reads YSLEER. V lost 2 bases, J lost 2 bases, and 18 bases lay in between.

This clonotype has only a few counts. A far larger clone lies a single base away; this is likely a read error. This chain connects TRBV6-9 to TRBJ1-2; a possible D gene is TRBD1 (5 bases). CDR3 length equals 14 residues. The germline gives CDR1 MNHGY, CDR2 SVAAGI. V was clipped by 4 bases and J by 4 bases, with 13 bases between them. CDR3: CASSWDESPYGYTF. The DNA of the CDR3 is TGTGCCAGCAGTTGGGACGAAAGTCCCTATGGCTACACCTTC.

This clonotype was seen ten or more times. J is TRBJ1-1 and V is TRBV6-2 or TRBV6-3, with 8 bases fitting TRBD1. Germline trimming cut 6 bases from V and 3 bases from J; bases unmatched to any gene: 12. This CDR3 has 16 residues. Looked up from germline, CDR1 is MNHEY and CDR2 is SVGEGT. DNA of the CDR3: TGTGCCAGCAGCGTTACACAGGGGACAGGTTACACTGAAGCTTTCTTT. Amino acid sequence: CASSVTQGTGYTEAFF.